The present T cell receptor (beta chain) was sequenced within a study of post-analysis software for immune sequencing data. Whole-study results and caveats: With TRBV5-6, TRBV5-1 and TRBV20-1 included, roughly five TRBV segments were more frequent in patients than in controls.

Unique molecular identifiers featured in each of the TCR beta cDNA libraries. Each CDR3 protein gets one entry after TCRdb re-called the PCR reads with MiXCR. This table has 600,000 to 700,000 distinct CDR3 sequences, around 64% appearing once. V was clipped by 0 bases and J by 7 bases, with 10 bases between them. This CDR3 is 14 amino acids long. Germline loops: CDR1 SGHDN, CDR2 FVKESK. This clonotype was counted only a few times. Its antigen is undetermined. This chain uses TRBV14 with TRBJ2-1; D possibly corresponds to TRBD1 (5 bases). Sequenced sample: blood. This TCR was sampled from a girl aged 2-9 years with multiple sclerosis. The DNA for the CDR3 is TGTGCCAGCAGCCAAGAAACAGGATGGAATGAGCAGTTCTTC. The encoded protein is CASSQETGWNEQFF.